These T cell receptor beta chains were read from a single sample in a study of blood T cell repertoires in COVID-19. Produced via immunoSEQ multiplex PCR; TCRdb's table is partial and in-frame only. The table includes around 300,000 clones, about nine tenths detected once. The sequenced sample was peripheral blood. These receptors originate from a man aged 50 to 59 with acute or convalescent COVID-19. Each CDR3 is given with its conserved first and last residue. Fields, in order: J gene, V gene, clone size, D gene, CDR3 DNA, CDR3 protein. D genes are given only for firm matches. Not all rows give a size; the values are once, few, many and, for expanded clones, a class.

>TRBJ2-4|TRBV2|-|TRBD2
TGTGCCAGCAGTGAAGCGCTGCGGGGGGGTCAGTACTTC
CASSEALRGGQYF
>TRBJ2-7|TRBV6-1|-|TRBD2
TGTGCCAGCAGTGAAGAGATAGCGGGGGGCGACGAGCAGTACTTC
CASSEEIAGGDEQYF
>TRBJ2-3|TRBV25-1|-|-
TGTGCCAGCAGTGAAAACTGGCGGCAGCTTCCCACAGATACGCAGTATTTT
CASSENWRQLPTDTQYF
>TRBJ1-1|TRBV12-3/TRBV12-4|once|-
TGTGCCAGCAGTACAGGCATGAACACTGAAGCTTTCTTT
CASSTGMNTEAFF
>TRBJ1-1|TRBV29-1|once|TRBD1
TGCAGCGTCGAAAGGGGGCTCAACACTGAAGCTTTCTTT
CSVERGLNTEAFF
>TRBJ1-1|TRBV3-1/TRBV3-2|once|-
TGTGCCAGCAGCCAAGGGGGAGGCAGCCGGAAGACTGAAGCTTTCTTT
CASSQGGGSRKTEAFF
>TRBJ2-2|TRBV5-4|-|TRBD2
TGTGCCAGCAGCTTGGTCGGCGGGGGGGCCGGGGAGCTGTTTTTT
CASSLVGGGAGELFF
>TRBJ1-5|TRBV3-1/TRBV3-2|once|TRBD1
TGTGCCAGCAGCCCCGGAGGGGACAGTTGGGAGCCCCAGCATTTT
CASSPGGDSWEPQHF
>TRBJ1-2|TRBV6-1|-|-
TGTGCCAGCAGTGAAGCTACTCCACGGGGCTATGGCTACACCTTC
CASSEATPRGYGYTF
>TRBJ1-2|TRBV4-1|-|-
TGCGCCAGCAGCCAAGATTTTTCCCTATCCGGTGGCTACACCTTC
CASSQDFSLSGGYTF
>TRBJ2-7|TRBV7-3|-|-
TGTGCCAGCGCCGAGTCCTCAGGCTCCTACGAGCAGTACTTC
CASAESSGSYEQYF
>TRBJ2-1|TRBV25-1|-|TRBD1
TGTGCCAGCAGTGAGGGGACAGAGTACAATGAGCAGTTCTTC
CASSEGTEYNEQFF
>TRBJ1-6|TRBV29-1|-|-
TGCAGCGTTGAACCCCGGCGGGATTCACCCCTCCACTTT
CSVEPRRDSPLHF
>TRBJ2-3|TRBV25-1|-|-
TGTGCCAGTAGGGGTTGGCAGTATTTT
CASRGWQYF
>TRBJ1-1|TRBV10-3|-|-
TGTGCCATCAGTGAGTCCAACGCGGGAGATAGAGCTTTCTTT
CAISESNAGDRAFF
>TRBJ2-7|TRBV6-5|-|-
TGTGCCAGCAGCCAGCATCTCGGGTACGAGCAGTACTTC
CASSQHLGYEQYF
>TRBJ1-5|TRBV5-5|-|-
TGTGCCAGCCTGAACCAACTAGGTAGCAATCAGCCCCAGCATTTT
CASLNQLGSNQPQHF
>TRBJ2-2|TRBV27|-|-
TGTGCCAGCAGTTTAACTGGGGTAGCGGTGGCCGGGGAGCTGTTTTTT
CASSLTGVAVAGELFF
>TRBJ1-2|TRBV10-3|-|TRBD1
TGTGCCATCGAGGACAGGGGCAATAACTATGGCTACACCTTC
CAIEDRGNNYGYTF
>TRBJ1-2|TRBV6-5|-|-
TGTGCCAGCAGTTCAATAGGCGGGGGCTCTAACTATGGCTACACCTTC
CASSSIGGGSNYGYTF
>TRBJ1-2|TRBV9|-|-
TGTGCCAGCAGCGTAGGGGGAGCTAACTATGGCTACACCTTC
CASSVGGANYGYTF
>TRBJ1-1|TRBV6-5|-|-
TGTGCCAGCAGTACCTTACTCGGGAACACTGAAGCTTTCTTT
CASSTLLGNTEAFF
>TRBJ2-7|TRBV7-2|-|TRBD1
TGTGCCAGCAGCTCTCGGACAGGGGGCTACGAGCAGTACTTC
CASSSRTGGYEQYF
>TRBJ1-1|TRBV7-8|-|-
TGTGCCAGCACCTTAGTAGGCGGCATGAACACTGAAGCTTTCTTT
CASTLVGGMNTEAFF
>TRBJ2-3|TRBV5-1|-|TRBD2
TGCGCCAGCACCGATAGCGGGGGCACAGATACGCAGTATTTT
CASTDSGGTDTQYF
>TRBJ1-4|TRBV19|-|-
TGTGCCAGTAGTAGCAGGGTAGAAGGAGAAAAACTGTTTTTT
CASSSRVEGEKLFF
>TRBJ1-5|TRBV28|-|-
TGTGCCAGCAGTTTTACAGGCACGCATCAGCCCCAGCATTTT
CASSFTGTHQPQHF
>TRBJ2-1|TRBV12-3/TRBV12-4|-|-
TGTGCCAGCAGTTTGAGGTCCTACAATGAGCAGTTCTTC
CASSLRSYNEQFF
>TRBJ1-1|TRBV5-8|-|-
TGTGCCAGCAGCTCCTTGACAGAGACGGTGAACACTGAAGCTTTCTTT
CASSSLTETVNTEAFF
>TRBJ2-5|TRBV4-1|-|-
TGCGCCAGCAGCCAAGCTGTCAGAGAGACCCAGTACTTC
CASSQAVRETQYF
>TRBJ1-2|TRBV5-4|few|-
TGTGCCAGCAGCTTGGCGCGGGGCGATGGTGGCTACACCTTC
CASSLARGDGGYTF
>TRBJ1-1|TRBV18|once|-
TGTGCCAGCTCACCCGGCGGGGGAGGGACTGAAGCTTTCTTT
CASSPGGGGTEAFF
>TRBJ1-1|TRBV3-1/TRBV3-2|-|TRBD1
TGTGCCAGCAGCTTTACAGGGGGCATGAACACTGAAGCTTTCTTT
CASSFTGGMNTEAFF